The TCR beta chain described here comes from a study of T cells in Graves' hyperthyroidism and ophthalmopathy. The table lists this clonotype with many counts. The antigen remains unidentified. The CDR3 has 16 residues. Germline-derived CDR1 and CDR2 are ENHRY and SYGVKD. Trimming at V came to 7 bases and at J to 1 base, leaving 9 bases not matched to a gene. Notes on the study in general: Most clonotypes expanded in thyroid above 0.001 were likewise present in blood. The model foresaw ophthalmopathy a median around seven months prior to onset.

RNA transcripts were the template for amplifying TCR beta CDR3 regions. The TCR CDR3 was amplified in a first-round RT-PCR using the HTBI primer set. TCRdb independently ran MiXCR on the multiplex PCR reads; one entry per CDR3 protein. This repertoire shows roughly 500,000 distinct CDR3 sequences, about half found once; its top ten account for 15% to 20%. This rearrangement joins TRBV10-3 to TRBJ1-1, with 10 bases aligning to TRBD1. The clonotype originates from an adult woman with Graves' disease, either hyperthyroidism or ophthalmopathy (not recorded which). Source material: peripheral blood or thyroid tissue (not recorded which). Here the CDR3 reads CAITPSWDRGNTEAFF. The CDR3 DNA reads TGTGCCATCACCCCCTCCTGGGACAGGGGGAACACTGAAGCTTTCTTT.